These 9 T cell receptor beta chains were sequenced from one sample in a study of T-cell memory formation after mild COVID-19. TCRdb fed the 5' RACE reads into MiXCR, producing one record per CDR3 protein. This sample has more than 350,000 distinct CDR3 sequences; approximately 15% occur once, and the top ten carry roughly 21%. The sequenced sample was PBMCs or a T cell subset sorted from them (not recorded which). These receptors were obtained from a man in his late teens or twenties who had mild COVID-19 (a few samples of this study predate the infection). Cell type and time point are not known.

The chain uses TRBV5-5 and TRBJ2-3; 8 bases match TRBD2. V trimming: 2 bases; J trimming: 0 bases; junction bases outside the gene matches: 2. Germline V gene lookup returns CDR1 SGHKS and CDR2 YYEKEE (reference sequence). CDR3 length: 15 amino acids. In DNA, the CDR3 is TGTGCCAGCAGCTTACTAGCGGATAGCACAGATACGCAGTATTTT. Its translation: CASSLLADSTDTQYF.

V is TRBV7-9 and J is TRBJ2-7; weak D call: TRBD1 (5 bases). Germline V lookup: CDR1 SEHNR, CDR2 FQNEAQ (reference sequence). V gave up 6 bases and J gave up 2 bases, with 11 bases separating them. This CDR3 comprises 13 residues. This CDR3 reads CASSPDSPYEQYF. CDR3 nucleotides: TGTGCCAGCAGTCCTGACAGTCCCTACGAGCAGTACTTC.

This chain links TRBV5-4 with TRBJ1-2; D not certain. The germline V and J ends were trimmed by 0 bases and 4 bases, with 10 bases remaining between them. This CDR3 is 14 amino acids long. CDR1 SGHNT and CDR2 YYREEE come from the germline V gene (reference sequence). CDR3 nucleotide sequence: TGTGCCAGCAGCTTGGGGGGAACTCGCTATGGCTACACCTTC. This sequence encodes CASSLGGTRYGYTF.

This clonotype was detected only a few times. The chain recombines TRBV12-3 or TRBV12-4 with TRBJ2-7; tentatively, D is TRBD1 (6 bases). With 5 bases removed from V and 1 base from J, the gap between germline ends came to 9 bases. The CDR3 has 13 amino acids. CDR3 sequence (DNA): TGTGCCAGCAGTAAAGGACAGTCCTACGAGCAGTACTTC. Its translation is CASSKGQSYEQYF.

Many counts were recorded for this clonotype. The chain combines TRBV29-1 with TRBJ2-1, with 8 bases matching TRBD2. Germline CDR1 is SQVTM and CDR2 is ANQGSEA. CDR3 length: 16 residues. V dropped 4 bases and J dropped 0; count of bases not matched to a gene: 8. CDR3: CSVVRLAGSSYNEQFF. For the CDR3, the DNA is TGCAGCGTTGTCCGTTTAGCGGGGAGCTCCTACAATGAGCAGTTCTTC.

The rearrangement joins TRBV6-1 to TRBJ2-5, with 13 bases that match TRBD2. The CDR3 sequence is 16 residues long. The trim removed 6 bases at V and 4 bases at J, leaving 8 bases unmatched. Germline V CDR1 and CDR2: MNHNS, SASEGT. The CDR3 DNA sequence: TGTGCCAGCAGACGGACTAGCGGGGGTCTTGGAGAGACCCAGTACTTC. This encodes CASRRTSGGLGETQYF.

J is TRBJ2-5 and V is TRBV5-1; the D gene is possibly TRBD1 (6 bases). Germline assignment: CDR1 SGHRS and CDR2 YFSETQ. The V gene lost 5 bases and the J gene lost 5 bases, with 10 bases spanning the gap. The CDR3 runs to 12 residues. CDR3 DNA sequence: TGCGCCAGCAGGTGGGGGCAGGAGACCCAGTACTTC. Translating it yields CASRWGQETQYF.

This chain connects TRBV7-2 to TRBJ1-2; D not certain. Per germline, CDR1 SGHTA and CDR2 FQGNSA. This CDR3 spans 17 amino acids. V shed 5 bases and J shed 3 bases, with 22 bases lying between them. In DNA form, the CDR3 reads TGTGCCAGCAGCCTTCAATTTAACCCTAGTCCCTACTATGGCTACACCTTC. This codes for CASSLQFNPSPYYGYTF.

J is TRBJ1-3 and V is TRBV6-1; no reliable D call. This CDR3 contains 14 residues. The V gene's germline CDR1 is MNHNS and CDR2 SASEGT. V lost 2 bases and J lost 4, with 9 bases in between. CDR3 protein: CASSERYQGNTIYF. The DNA of the CDR3 is TGTGCCAGCAGTGAAAGGTATCAGGGAAACACCATATATTTT.